Below, one T cell receptor (beta chain) is given with its context. Its target antigen remains unknown. No quality values exist for individual bases; no much larger clone is one base distant. Participants in the prospective study were enrolled through a virtual design, were aged about 18 to 90 years, and lived in 24 United States geographic areas. In the prospective study, participants were assigned to cohorts based on the clinical history participants reported in a screening survey and a study questionnaire. For ImmuneRACE Cohort 3, a participant was defined as recovered based on two consecutive negative NP/OP PCR tests, clearance by a healthcare professional, or resolution of symptoms. In the prospective study, mobile phlebotomists collected whole blood, serum and a nasopharyngeal or oropharyngeal swab from each participant. Additional blood draws and questionnaires over an approximately two-month period could optionally be provided by prospective study participants. Prospective study blood samples were shipped either frozen or at room temperature before DNA extraction.

This specimen belongs to a study of blood T cell repertoires in COVID-19 (TCRdb year 2020). Concerning the study at large: Samples from collaborators originated in the United States, Italy and Spain and spanned both the acute and convalescent phases of COVID-19. The material from the prospective study consisted of cDNA or gDNA derived from T cells, B-cell-depleted T cells, or PBMCs. Deeply sampled blood TCRbeta repertoires from subjects exposed to, actively infected with, or recovered from COVID-19 were included in the dataset. The repertoires were made available in a free public database intended to serve as a resource for research on the immune response to SARS-CoV-2. Samples were obtained from the ongoing ImmuneRACE study (first 160 participants) and from 1,254 subjects provided by 6 global collaborators. The sample metadata nearly always contained a de-identified subject ID, COVID-19 status, age in years and sex. Where available, HLA class I and class II types were obtained from metadata supplied by the sample provider rather than from assay-based typing. The investigation overall reported the following: Clinical and demographic metadata were provided uncurated, with the amount varying by source and participant.

TCRbeta CDR3 regions were amplified from genomic DNA using the immunoSEQ Assay, a bias-controlled multiplex PCR. The source study handled its data this way. Nucleated cell counts per sample were estimated from amplification of reference gene primers within the assay. To quantify the absolute abundance of each unique TCRbeta CDR3 rearrangement, sequence reads were collapsed and filtered. Productive Simpson clonality was computed per sample as the square root of Simpson's diversity index over productive rearrangements. The source is immuneACCESS, and TCRdb retained only in-frame sequences with V and J called. Part of the clones is not carried over; for the studies checked, unresolved V genes explain less than half of this, and the remainder is unexplained. V and J calls and clone size are those listed in that table; D and trimming were worked out from the DNA. Within this sample are around 310,000 clones, with 88% of them counted one time only. Of the sample, under 6% is held by the ten largest clones.

Including the terminal cysteine and phenylalanine, the CDR3 comprises 15 residues. CDR3 DNA is the only sequence kept; it has 45 bases, read in frame from the first base. CDR1 and CDR2, looked up from the germline V gene (reference sequence), are LNHDA and SQIVND. Trimming takes 6 bases from V and 3 bases from J, and the germline ends sit 15 bases apart. This TCR derives from a man younger than 45 who had recovered from COVID-19. Material for sequencing was PBMCs or T cells enriched from blood (not recorded which). Recombination linked TRBV19 to TRBJ2-1; the D gene is possibly TRBD2, with 5 bases matching. The CDR3 reads as follows: CASSRGSISYNEQFF. The nucleotide sequence reads TGTGCCAGTAGCCGGGGTAGTATTAGCTACAATGAGCAGTTCTTC. The reference TRBV19 and TRBJ2-1 proteins fill in what lies around the CDR3, so the full variable domain reads DGGITQSPKYLFRKEGQNVTLSCEQNLNHDAMYWYRQDPGQGLRLIYYSQIVNDFQKGDIAEGYSVSREKKESFPLTVTSAQKNPTAFYLCASSRGSISYNEQFFGPGTRLTVL.